The 8 T cell receptor beta chains below were found in one sample sequenced in a study of blood T cell repertoires in COVID-19. Generated by immunoSEQ multiplex PCR, the TCRdb table keeps only in-frame clones and is missing some. Among approximately 380,000 clones, 90% to 95% were seen once, and the ten largest hold about 0.86%. The sequenced material came from PBMCs or T cells enriched from blood (not recorded which). The receptor set was obtained from a woman aged 40 to 50 who had been exposed to COVID-19.

V is TRBV19 and J is TRBJ2-1, with TRBD1 identical over 11 bases. The J segment lost 7 bases and the V segment lost 8 bases, leaving 4 bases of the junction unmatched. The germline V gene encodes CDR1 LNHDA and CDR2 SQIVND (reference sequence). There are 13 residues in the CDR3. CDR3 loop: CASSRDRGNEQFF. CDR3 DNA sequence: TGTGCCAGTTCCCGGGACAGGGGGAATGAGCAGTTCTTC. Supplemented by reference TRBV19 and TRBJ2-1, the full variable domain reads DGGITQSPKYLFRKEGQNVTLSCEQNLNHDAMYWYRQDPGQGLRLIYYSQIVNDFQKGDIAEGYSVSREKKESFPLTVTSAQKNPTAFYLCASSRDRGNEQFFGPGTRLTVL.

V gene TRBV9 combines with J gene TRBJ2-6; TRBD2 might be the D (5 bases). Germline CDR1 SGDLS, CDR2 YYNGEE. CDR3 length: 15 residues. V was pared by 3 bases and J by 0 bases, with 7 bases between. The CDR3 coding sequence is TGTGCCAGCAGCGCCGGGGACTCTGGGGCCAACGTCCTGACTTTC. Protein product: CASSAGDSGANVLTF.

The rearrangement joins TRBV4-1 to TRBJ1-3; D uncertain. This CDR3 is 16 amino acids long. Germline CDR1 and CDR2: MGHRA and YSYEKL. Between the trimmed V and J ends, which lost 3 bases and 0 bases, there was a span of 12 bases. The CDR3 bases are TGCGCCAGCAGCCACCGACATCCTTACTCTGGAAACACCATATATTTT. As protein: CASSHRHPYSGNTIYF.

CDR3 DNA: TGTGCCAGCAGCCCCACAGGAACTAATGAAAAACTGTTTTTT. Encoded protein: CASSPTGTNEKLFF. The chain carries TRBV9 and TRBJ1-4, with D possibly matching TRBD1 (5 bases). Germline V gives CDR1 SGDLS, CDR2 YYNGEE. Trimming left V 4 bases short and J 1 base short, with 8 bases between. This CDR3 comprises 14 residues. Variable domain in full (rest from reference TRBV9 and TRBJ1-4): DSGVTQTPKHLITATGQRVTLRCSPRSGDLSVYWYQQSLDQGLQFLIQYYNGEERAKGNILERFSAQQFPDLHSELNLSSLELGDSALYFCASSPTGTNEKLFFGSGTQLSVL.

The chain joins TRBV21-1 to TRBJ1-5. TRBV21-1 is flagged as a pseudogene. This CDR3 contains 15 residues. CDR3 sequence reads: CASSKEADFNQPQHF. For the CDR3, the DNA is TGTGCCAGCAGCAAAGAAGCGGATTTCAATCAGCCCCAGCATTTT.

The V gene is TRBV2, the J gene TRBJ1-5, with a tentative D call TRBD1 (6 bases). The CDR3 spans 14 residues. With 3 bases removed from V and 4 bases from J, the gap between germline ends came to 10 bases. Germline assignment: CDR1 SNHLY and CDR2 FYNNEI. The DNA of the CDR3 is TGTGCCAGCAGTGAGCGGGGGCGGAATCAGCCCCAGCATTTT. Its translation is CASSERGRNQPQHF.

The V gene is TRBV10-3, the J gene TRBJ2-1; TRBD1 might be the D (5 bases). The V and J ends lost 4 bases and 4 bases respectively, with 14 bases between them. The germline V gene has CDR1 ENHRY and CDR2 SYGVKD. This CDR3 is 15 amino acids long. The CDR3 loop is CAISGEDSPYNEQFF. CDR3 bases: TGTGCCATCAGTGGCGAAGACAGCCCTTACAATGAGCAGTTCTTC.

The chain combines TRBV7-2 with TRBJ1-6; possible D gene TRBD1, 6 bases. Trimming took off 0 bases at V and 5 bases at J, with 11 bases between the two ends. The germline gives CDR1 SGHTA, CDR2 FQGNSA. The CDR3 runs 16 residues. The CDR3 DNA reads as TGTGCCAGCAGCTTAGCGGTGGGACACAATAATTCACCCCTCCACTTT. This codes for CASSLAVGHNNSPLHF. Full variable domain (remainder filled in from reference TRBV7-2 and TRBJ1-6): GAGVSQSPSNKVTEKGKDVELRCDPISGHTALYWYRQSLGQGLEFLIYFQGNSAPDKSGLPSDRFSAERTGGSVSTLTIQRTQQEDSAVYLCASSLAVGHNNSPLHFGNGTRLTVT.